This T cell receptor beta chain is from a study of beta chain features in type 1 diabetes. The authors reverse transcribed all of the isolated RNA, so sequencing captured expressed TCRB transcripts. The data were produced by immunoSEQ multiplex PCR, yet TCRdb's version contains in-frame clones alone and is incomplete. The table lists some 700,000 clones, roughly 13% of them singletons, with less than 0.025% in the top ten. Notes on the study in general: All four CD4+ subsets from Type 1 diabetes patients carried moderately but significantly shorter TCRB CDR3s.

The CDR3 consists of 13 residues. Germline V lookup: CDR1 MNHNS, CDR2 SASEGT. Trimming stripped 3 bases from V and 7 bases from J, with 10 bases between. About this clone itself: What it binds is not known.

The clonotype comes from a man aged 18 to 35 with type 1 diabetes. Sequencing was carried out using naive CD4+ T cells from blood. This chain joins TRBV6-1 and TRBJ1-5; D uncertain. The CDR3 region is CASSDKGDQPQHF. The CDR3 DNA reads TGTGCCAGCAGTGATAAGGGTGACCAGCCCCAGCATTTT.